This T cell receptor beta chain was recorded in a study of cytomegalovirus exposure and HLA in healthy donors. In the PCR, 60 Vbeta and 13 Jbeta primers were used. Data came from immunoSEQ multiplex PCR; TCRdb stores just in-frame clones and leaves some out. The sample consists of about 120,000 clones, approximately 80% of them appearing once. Concerning this clone: The antigen is not known.

Study-level points and caveats: There were some V segments, including TRBV6-2 and TRBV6-3, excluded as indistinguishable. Later work associated roughly 15,000 TCR beta sequences with HLA alleles at 0.05 false discovery rate.

This CDR3 comprises 15 residues. V shed 5 bases and J shed 0 bases, with 11 bases lying between them. CDR1 and CDR2 from the germline V gene are LNHDA and SQIVND (reference sequence). The chain joins TRBV19 to TRBJ1-5, with D possibly being TRBD1 (5 bases). The source of this sequence is a woman aged 18-29 years in good health and CMV-seronegative. The source material was PBMCs. CDR3 residues: CASSRTSYSNQPQHF. CDR3 nucleotides: TGTGCCAGTAGTCGGACATCCTATAGCAATCAGCCCCAGCATTTT. The full variable domain, in which reference TRBV19 and TRBJ1-5 provide the parts outside the CDR3, is DGGITQSPKYLFRKEGQNVTLSCEQNLNHDAMYWYRQDPGQGLRLIYYSQIVNDFQKGDIAEGYSVSREKKESFPLTVTSAQKNPTAFYLCASSRTSYSNQPQHFGDGTRLSIL.